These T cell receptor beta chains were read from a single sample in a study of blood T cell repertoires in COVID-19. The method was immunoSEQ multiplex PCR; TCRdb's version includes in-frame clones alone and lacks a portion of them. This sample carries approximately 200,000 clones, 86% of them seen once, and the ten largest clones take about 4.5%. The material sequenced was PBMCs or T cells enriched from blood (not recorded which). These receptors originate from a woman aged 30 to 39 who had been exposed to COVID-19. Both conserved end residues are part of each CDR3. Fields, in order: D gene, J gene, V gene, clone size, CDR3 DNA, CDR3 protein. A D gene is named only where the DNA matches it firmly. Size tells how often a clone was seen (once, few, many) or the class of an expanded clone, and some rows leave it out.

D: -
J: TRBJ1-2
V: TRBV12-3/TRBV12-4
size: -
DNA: TGTGCCAGCAGTTTCAGGGTTAACTATGGCTACACCTTC
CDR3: CASSFRVNYGYTF

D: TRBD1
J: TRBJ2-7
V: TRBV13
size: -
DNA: TGTGCCAGCAGCCTACGCGGGACAGGGGACGAGCAGTACTTC
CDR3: CASSLRGTGDEQYF

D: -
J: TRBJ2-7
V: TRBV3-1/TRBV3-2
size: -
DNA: TGTGCCAGCAGCCAAGAACCCGGTTCCTCCTACGAGCAGTACTTC
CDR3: CASSQEPGSSYEQYF

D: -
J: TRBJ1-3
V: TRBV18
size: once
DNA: TGTGCCAGCTCACCGGGGACCGATTATTGGGACAAATATTTT
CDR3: CASSPGTDYWDKYF

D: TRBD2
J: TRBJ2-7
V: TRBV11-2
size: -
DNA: TGTGCCAGCAGCTTCATCGGGGGGGCCCCCGAGCAGTACTTC
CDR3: CASSFIGGAPEQYF

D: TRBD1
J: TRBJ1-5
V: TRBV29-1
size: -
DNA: TGCAGCGTCCTGGGACAGCCAAATCAGCCCCAGCATTTT
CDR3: CSVLGQPNQPQHF

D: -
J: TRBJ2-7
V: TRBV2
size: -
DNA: TGTGCCAGCAGTGACGGCAGGGTTTACCACGAGCAGTACTTC
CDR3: CASSDGRVYHEQYF

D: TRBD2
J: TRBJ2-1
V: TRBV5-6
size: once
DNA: TGTGCCAGCAGCAGGGGACTAGCGGGGAATTACAATGAGCAGTTCTTC
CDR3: CASSRGLAGNYNEQFF

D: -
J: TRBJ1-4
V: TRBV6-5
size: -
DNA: TGTGCCAGCAGTCTTAAATCGGCAACTAATGAAAAACTGTTTTTT
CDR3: CASSLKSATNEKLFF

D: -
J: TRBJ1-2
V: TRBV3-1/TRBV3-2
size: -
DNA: TGTGCCAGCAGCCAAGATCAGGGGCAGCATGGCTACACCTTC
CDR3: CASSQDQGQHGYTF

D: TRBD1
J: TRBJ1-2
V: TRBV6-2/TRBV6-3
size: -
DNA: TGTGCCAGCAGTAAATTGGACAGGGAGCGTGGCTACACCTTC
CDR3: CASSKLDRERGYTF

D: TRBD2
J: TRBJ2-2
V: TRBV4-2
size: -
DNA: TGTGCCAGCAGCCAAGGGACTAGCTGGGGCGGGGAGCTGTTTTTT
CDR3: CASSQGTSWGGELFF

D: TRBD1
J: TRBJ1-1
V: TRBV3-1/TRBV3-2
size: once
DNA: TGTGCCAGCAGCCTAACAGGGGCTGAAGCTTTCTTT
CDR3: CASSLTGAEAFF

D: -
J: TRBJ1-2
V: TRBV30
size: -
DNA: TGTGCCTGGAGTGAACCTAACCGTTCGGGAGCTTATGGCTACACCTTC
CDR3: CAWSEPNRSGAYGYTF

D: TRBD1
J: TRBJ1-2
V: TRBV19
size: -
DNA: TGTGCCAGTAGTTTGTCAGGGACAGGTGCTAACTATGGCTACACCTTC
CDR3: CASSLSGTGANYGYTF

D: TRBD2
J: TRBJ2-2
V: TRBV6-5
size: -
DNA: TGTGCCAGCCAGACTAGCGGGGGAAGCACCGGGGAGCTGTTTTTT
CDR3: CASQTSGGSTGELFF

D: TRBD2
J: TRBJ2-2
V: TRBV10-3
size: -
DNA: TGTGCCACCCGGACTAGCGGGTCCGGGGAGCTGTTTTTT
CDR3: CATRTSGSGELFF

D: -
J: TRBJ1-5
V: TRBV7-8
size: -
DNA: TGTGCCAGCAGCCCCGTCCTGGGGGGGAGCAATCAGCCCCAGCATTTT
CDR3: CASSPVLGGSNQPQHF

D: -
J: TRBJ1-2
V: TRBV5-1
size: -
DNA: TGCGCCAGCAGCTTGACGGCGGCCTATGGCTACACCTTC
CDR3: CASSLTAAYGYTF

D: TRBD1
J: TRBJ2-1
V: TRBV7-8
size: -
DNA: TGTGCCAGCAGCTTAGCGGGACAGGGGACTCTAACCTACAATGAGCAGTTCTTC
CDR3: CASSLAGQGTLTYNEQFF

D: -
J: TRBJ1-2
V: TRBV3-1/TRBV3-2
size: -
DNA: TGTGCCAGCAGCCAACGGGAGACGAACTATGGCTACACCTTC
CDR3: CASSQRETNYGYTF

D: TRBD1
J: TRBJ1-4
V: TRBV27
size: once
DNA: TGTGCCAGCAGTGCCCGGGACAGGGGTAATGAAAAACTGTTTTTT
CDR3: CASSARDRGNEKLFF

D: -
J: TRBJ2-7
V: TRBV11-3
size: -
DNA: TGTGCCAGCAGCCCCCGGGACACCGCCTACGAGCAGTACTTC
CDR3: CASSPRDTAYEQYF

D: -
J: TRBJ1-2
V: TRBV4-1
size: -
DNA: TGCGCCAGCAGCCAAGATCCGGGACAAGACTATGGCTACACCTTC
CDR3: CASSQDPGQDYGYTF

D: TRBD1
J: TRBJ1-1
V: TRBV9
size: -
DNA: TGTGCCAGCAGCGCAAGGGGGCCTGACGTTAACACTGAAGCTTTCTTT
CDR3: CASSARGPDVNTEAFF

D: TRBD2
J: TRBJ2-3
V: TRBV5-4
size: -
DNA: TGTGCCAGCAGAAGGACTAGCGGGGACGAATCCCCCTATACGCAGTATTTT
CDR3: CASRRTSGDESPYTQYF

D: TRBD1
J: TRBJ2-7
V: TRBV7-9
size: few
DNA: TGTGCCAGCAGCCCCCCGGGACAGGGGATATTTCGCGAGCAGTACTTC
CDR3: CASSPPGQGIFREQYF

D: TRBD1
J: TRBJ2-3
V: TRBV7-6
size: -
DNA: TGTGCCAGCAGCTTAGCGTGGGGGGACAGGGGTGGTCCAGATACGCAGTATTTT
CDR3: CASSLAWGDRGGPDTQYF

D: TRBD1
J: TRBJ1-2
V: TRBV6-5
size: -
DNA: TGTGCCAGCAGCCCCGGGACAGGCACCTTTGGCTACACCTTC
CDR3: CASSPGTGTFGYTF

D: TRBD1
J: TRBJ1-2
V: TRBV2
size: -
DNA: TGTGCCAGCACCGGGACAGGGGCCGGAGTTCCCTATGGCTACACCTTC
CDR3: CASTGTGAGVPYGYTF

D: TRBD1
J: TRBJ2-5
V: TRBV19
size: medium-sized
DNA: TGTGCCAGTAGCGGGGACAGGGGAGAGACCCAGTACTTC
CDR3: CASSGDRGETQYF

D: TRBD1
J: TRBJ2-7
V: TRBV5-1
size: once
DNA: TGCGCCAGCAGCACCTACGACAGGGGAGGCCCCTACGAGCAGTACTTC
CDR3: CASSTYDRGGPYEQYF

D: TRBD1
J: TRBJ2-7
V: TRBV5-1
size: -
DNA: TGCGCCAGCAGCCCCGGGACAGAGAAAGGCTACGAGCAGTACTTC
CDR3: CASSPGTEKGYEQYF

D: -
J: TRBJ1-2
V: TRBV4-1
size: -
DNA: TGCGCCAGCAGCCCGCCGGCAGGGGACTATGGCTACACCTTC
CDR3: CASSPPAGDYGYTF

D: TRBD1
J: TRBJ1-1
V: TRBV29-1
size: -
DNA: TGCAGCGGTGAAACAGGGGGCCCTGAAGCTTTCTTT
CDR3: CSGETGGPEAFF

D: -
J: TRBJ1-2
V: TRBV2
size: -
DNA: TGTGCCATGCTGGCCGGGTTTAGCTACACCTTC
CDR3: CAMLAGFSYTF

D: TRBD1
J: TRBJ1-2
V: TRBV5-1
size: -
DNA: TGCGCCAGCAGCTTGGCCAGGGGGGATGGCTACACCTTC
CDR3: CASSLARGDGYTF

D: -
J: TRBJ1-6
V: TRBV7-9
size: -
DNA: TGTGCCAGCAGCTTGCCTAGTCCTACCTCACCCCTCCACTTT
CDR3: CASSLPSPTSPLHF

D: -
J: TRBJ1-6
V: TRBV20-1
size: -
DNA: TGCAGTGCTAGTCGGGGTCCCTATAATTCACCCCTCCACTTT
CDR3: CSASRGPYNSPLHF

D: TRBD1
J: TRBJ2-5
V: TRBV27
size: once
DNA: TGTGCCAGCAACCCGACCCAGGGGGCGCTTGGGGAGACCCAGTACTTC
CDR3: CASNPTQGALGETQYF

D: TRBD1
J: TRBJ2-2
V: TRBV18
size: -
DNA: TGTGCCAGCTCACCCGCCCTGGGGCAGGGGGCTAACACCGGGGAGCTGTTTTTT
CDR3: CASSPALGQGANTGELFF

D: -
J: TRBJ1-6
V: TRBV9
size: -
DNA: TGTGCCAGCAGCGCACGACAGGCCAATTCACCCCTCCACTTT
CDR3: CASSARQANSPLHF

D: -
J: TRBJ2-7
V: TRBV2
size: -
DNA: TGTGCCATCCAAGGACAGACCTACGAGCAGTACTTC
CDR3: CAIQGQTYEQYF

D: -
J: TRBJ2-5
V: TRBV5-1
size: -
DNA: TGCGCCAGCAGCGCTAGGCCGCAAGAGACCCAGTACTTC
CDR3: CASSARPQETQYF

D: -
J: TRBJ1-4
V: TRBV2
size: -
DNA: TGTGCCATCGACACAGGGCCTAATGAAAAACTGTTTTTT
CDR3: CAIDTGPNEKLFF

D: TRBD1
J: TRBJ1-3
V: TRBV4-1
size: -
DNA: TGCGCCAGCAGCCAAGATTTTAGGGACAGACACTCTGGAAACACCATATATTTT
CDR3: CASSQDFRDRHSGNTIYF

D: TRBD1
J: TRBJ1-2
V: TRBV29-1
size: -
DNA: TGCAGCGTTGAAGTGGTCCAGGGGGGTGGCTACACCTTC
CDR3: CSVEVVQGGGYTF

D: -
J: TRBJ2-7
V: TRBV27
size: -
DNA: TGTGCCAGCAGTTTTCGCAGGGTTGATTTGGGTGAGCAGTACTTC
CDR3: CASSFRRVDLGEQYF

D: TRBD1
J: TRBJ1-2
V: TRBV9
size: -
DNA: TGTGCCAGCAGCACCCCCGGGACAGGGTTGAACTATGGCTACACCTTC
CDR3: CASSTPGTGLNYGYTF

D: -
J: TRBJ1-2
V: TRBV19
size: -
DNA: TGTGCCAGTAGTAGTATCCCTAACTATGGCTACACCTTC
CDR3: CASSSIPNYGYTF

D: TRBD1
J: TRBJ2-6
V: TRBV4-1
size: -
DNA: TGCGCCAGCAGCCAACCGGACAGGGGTGGGAACGGGGCCAACGTCCTGACTTTC
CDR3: CASSQPDRGGNGANVLTF